This TCR beta chain was found in a study of CD8+ T cells in alopecia areata (dated 2018 in TCRdb). For the wider study: The treated patients, all with moderate-to-severe alopecia areata, were enrolled in an open-label pilot trial of oral tofacitinib given at 5 to 10 mg twice daily. In both human patients and the C3H/HeJ mouse model, the study applied high-throughput TCRbeta sequencing to look at T cell clonal expansion in alopecia areata. Clonality in the scalp was compared among normal scalp (n=4), patchy alopecia areata scalp (n=8), and alopecia totalis/universalis scalp (n=8). immunoSEQ multiplex PCR using 35 Vbeta forward primers and 13 Jbeta reverse primers was used to amplify TCRbeta CDR3 regions. Tofacitinib was given for 6 to 18 months, followed by 6 months of follow-up off drug to assess delayed response and recurrence. Patients on tofacitinib were biopsied at baseline and after 4 and 24 weeks of treatment, and several of the patients also had a later scalp biopsy. On the human side, TCRbeta sequencing was run on scalp tissue and on sorted CD4+ and CD8+ peripheral blood T cells from healthy controls and from alopecia areata patients with either patchy or totalis/universalis disease. RNA came from the PAXgene miRNA kit for fixed scalp, the miRNeasy kit for PBMCs, and the RNeasy kit for mouse skin.

Comments on this clone: Its antigen specificity is not known. The sample holds no much larger clone one base away, and base qualities are not on file.

Libraries were constructed by the immunoSEQ multiplex PCR assay. RNA was extracted from all samples and reverse transcribed into cDNA, which served as template for TCR sequencing. SuperScript III was used to make first-strand cDNA, primed with a 2:1 mix of oligo-dT and random hexamers. Amplification bias was assessed with a synthetic immune receptor repertoire, and residual bias was removed computationally. As for the original processing: Raw reads were preprocessed to remove errors, and CDR3 was defined by IMGT conventions from the conserved cysteine to phenylalanine. Clonality was calculated as 1 minus Shannon entropy normalized by log2 of the number of productive unique TCRs. Whether scalp clones were CD4 or CD8 was inferred by matching scalp TCRbeta sequences against CD4 and CD8 repertoires sorted from blood. TCRdb holds this immuneACCESS table with in-frame rearrangements only. Some clones are missing; in checked studies, unresolved V genes explain under half, and the rest has no known cause. The V and J calls and clone size were taken over from that table, and D and trimming were inferred from the DNA. For this sample the table gives over 200,000 clones, of which around three fifths were detected only once. The ten largest make up more than 0.4% of the sample.

Results and caveats for the whole study, not just this receptor: Unlike mouse skin, where gammadelta T cells dominate, normal human skin contains resident alphabeta T cells that get sequenced too, which complicates analysis of the scalp TCR repertoire. Shared TCR sequences between patients were less evident than in mice, which may be partly attributable to HLA diversity in the patient population. Lesional scalp, especially in alopecia totalis/universalis, showed higher clonality and more expanded CD8+ clones than normal scalp, suggesting antigenic drive.

In the paper's terms, the time point label means: baseline before oral tofacitinib. Peripheral blood and lesional scalp punch biopsies were obtained from patients with alopecia areata. PBMCs were isolated by density centrifugation and stained for CD3, CD4 and CD8, after which CD4+ and CD8+ T cells were sorted on a FACSAria. Per the germline V gene (reference sequence), SEHNR is the CDR1 and FQNEAQ is the CDR2. From cysteine to phenylalanine, the CDR3 is 13 amino acids long. Only the CDR3 portion is preserved as DNA: 39 bases, with reading frame beginning at the first base. V and J are truncated by 3 bases and 4 bases respectively, leaving an intervening sequence of 9 bases.

This receptor was identified in a human donor with alopecia areata. The specimen comprised CD4+ T cells sorted from blood, sampled at week 0. The chain couples TRBV7-9 to TRBJ1-2, with TRBD1 perhaps the D gene, on 5 matching bases. The CDR3 region reads CASSLGGVYGYTF. The DNA sequence is given as TGTGCCAGCAGCTTGGGGGGAGTCTATGGCTACACCTTC.